This is a list of T cell receptor beta chains from one sample in a study of blood T cell repertoires in COVID-19. Libraries were prepared by immunoSEQ multiplex PCR; TCRdb keeps only in-frame clonotypes and omits some of them. This sample has 130,000 to 150,000 clones, with approximately 80% found just once. The sample comprised peripheral blood. Source of these receptors: a woman older than 75 in a cohort sampled during active or convalescent COVID-19. Each CDR3 is given with its conserved first and last residue. D genes are given only for firm matches. Size is stated for part of the rows, as once, few or many counts, or as a class when the clone is expanded.

TRBV5-6,TRBJ1-5,TRBD1,NA,CASSFFGQGFHQPQHF,TGTGCCAGCAGCTTTTTCGGACAGGGTTTTCATCAGCCCCAGCATTTT
TRBV6-2/TRBV6-3,TRBJ1-2,NA,NA,CASSYYTRLTNYGYTF,TGTGCCAGCAGTTACTACACAAGACTGACTAACTATGGCTACACCTTC
TRBV28,TRBJ1-4,TRBD1,NA,CASRLQGIAEKLFF,TGTGCCAGCAGACTACAGGGGATTGCGGAAAAACTGTTTTTT
TRBV19,TRBJ1-2,TRBD1,NA,CASSPTGGGNYGYTF,TGTGCCAGTAGTCCGACAGGGGGCGGGAACTATGGCTACACCTTC
TRBV7-9,TRBJ2-2,TRBD1,NA,CASSRDRATGELFF,TGTGCCAGCAGTCGGGACAGGGCTACCGGGGAGCTGTTTTTT
TRBV11-2,TRBJ1-1,TRBD1,once,CASSPQGGYTEAFF,TGTGCCAGCAGCCCACAGGGGGGGTACACCGAAGCTTTCTTT
TRBV28,TRBJ1-2,TRBD1,NA,CASSLVGGFGYTF,TGTGCCAGCAGTTTAGTAGGGGGCTTTGGCTACACCTTC
TRBV5-4,TRBJ1-1,TRBD1,NA,CASSLGGTAKAFF,TGTGCCAGCAGCTTGGGAGGGACAGCAAAAGCTTTCTTT
TRBV5-1,TRBJ2-3,TRBD2,NA,CASTVAGGQDTQYF,TGCGCCAGCACAGTAGCGGGGGGGCAAGATACGCAGTATTTT
TRBV19,TRBJ2-1,NA,NA,CASSIAGRGVNYNEQFF,TGTGCCAGTAGTATAGCGGGCAGGGGCGTGAATTACAATGAGCAGTTCTTC
TRBV27,TRBJ2-3,TRBD2,NA,CASRLTSGGAPDTQYF,TGTGCCAGCAGACTGACTAGCGGGGGGGCTCCAGATACGCAGTATTTT
TRBV5-6,TRBJ1-5,TRBD1,once,CASSSGTGDSNQPQHF,TGTGCCAGCAGCTCCGGGACAGGTGATAGCAATCAGCCCCAGCATTTT
TRBV7-3,TRBJ2-7,TRBD1,NA,CASSPTGTGGNYEQYF,TGTGCCAGCAGCCCAACGGGCACAGGGGGCAACTACGAGCAGTACTTC
TRBV15,TRBJ2-5,NA,NA,CATSRDLGRQTQYF,TGTGCCACCAGCAGAGATCTAGGCAGACAGACCCAGTACTTC
TRBV6-5,TRBJ1-6,TRBD1,NA,CASSFTGTDSPLHF,TGTGCCAGCAGTTTCACCGGGACAGATTCACCCCTCCACTTT
TRBV7-8,TRBJ1-1,NA,NA,CASGRRDRPNTEAFF,TGTGCCAGCGGCCGGCGAGACAGGCCGAACACTGAAGCTTTCTTT
TRBV28,TRBJ2-5,TRBD1,NA,CASRPPGQGRWETQYF,TGTGCCAGCAGACCCCCGGGACAGGGTAGATGGGAGACCCAGTACTTC
TRBV6-4,TRBJ2-7,TRBD2,NA,CASSQSGTSVDEQYF,TGTGCCAGCAGTCAATCCGGGACTAGCGTTGACGAGCAGTACTTC
TRBV19,TRBJ1-2,TRBD1,once,CASSLKGGTVVLEPNYGYTF,TGTGCCAGTAGTCTCAAAGGTGGGACAGTAGTTTTGGAGCCTAACTATGGCTACACCTTC
TRBV6-5,TRBJ2-7,TRBD1,NA,CASSRTGGSSYEQYF,TGTGCCAGCAGCAGGACAGGGGGGAGCTCCTACGAGCAGTACTTC
TRBV6-1,TRBJ1-1,NA,NA,CASSEGAGLGTEAFF,TGTGCCAGCAGTGAAGGGGCGGGTTTGGGCACTGAAGCTTTCTTT
TRBV4-3,TRBJ2-3,NA,NA,CASSQRRAGTDTQYF,TGCGCCAGCAGCCAGAGGCGGGCGGGCACAGATACGCAGTATTTT
TRBV9,TRBJ2-3,TRBD2,NA,CASSVAGLAGGTSTDTQYF,TGTGCCAGCAGCGTTGCGGGACTAGCGGGGGGGACTAGCACAGATACGCAGTATTTT
TRBV5-1,TRBJ2-7,NA,NA,CASSLGQNYEQYF,TGCGCCAGCAGCTTGGGGCAGAACTACGAGCAGTACTTC
TRBV2,TRBJ2-4,TRBD2,once,CASSERASGGLAKNIQYF,TGTGCCAGCAGTGAACGGGCTAGCGGGGGGCTAGCCAAAAACATTCAGTACTTC
TRBV2,TRBJ2-3,NA,NA,CASSAVRPSTDTQYF,TGTGCCAGCAGCGCGGTCAGACCTAGCACAGATACGCAGTATTTT
TRBV28,TRBJ1-6,NA,NA,CASKLKPHPPLHF,TGTGCCAGCAAGCTGAAACCCCACCCACCCCTCCACTTT
TRBV29-1,TRBJ1-2,NA,NA,CSVEKARGSGYTF,TGCAGCGTTGAAAAGGCCAGGGGATCTGGCTACACCTTC
TRBV18,TRBJ2-3,TRBD1,NA,CASSPNWGQGGTDTQYF,TGTGCCAGCTCTCCAAACTGGGGACAGGGAGGCACAGATACGCAGTATTTT
TRBV14,TRBJ2-1,TRBD1,NA,CASSQEDRNYNEQFF,TGTGCCAGCAGCCAAGAGGACAGGAACTACAATGAGCAGTTCTTC
TRBV6-5,TRBJ1-2,NA,NA,CASSSPGTQTYGYTF,TGTGCCAGCAGTTCACCCGGGACACAGACATATGGCTACACCTTC
TRBV3-1/TRBV3-2,TRBJ1-1,NA,NA,CASSQASGYTEAFF,TGTGCCAGCAGCCAAGCCTCAGGGTACACTGAAGCTTTCTTT
TRBV23-1,TRBJ1-2,NA,NA,CASSSSGGTYGYTF,TGCGCCAGCAGTTCCTCGGGGGGGACCTATGGCTACACCTTC
TRBV5-1,TRBJ1-2,TRBD1,NA,CASSVTGTGGGYTF,TGCGCCAGCAGCGTGACAGGGACCGGGGGTGGCTACACCTTC
TRBV6-2/TRBV6-3,TRBJ1-1,NA,once,CASSSKPEAEAFF,TGTGCCAGCAGTTCCAAGCCGGAGGCTGAAGCTTTCTTT
TRBV2,TRBJ2-7,NA,NA,CASTKSSGTTEQYF,TGTGCCAGCACAAAAAGCTCCGGGACAACCGAGCAGTACTTC
TRBV7-9,TRBJ1-3,NA,NA,CASSSGGFSGNTIYF,TGTGCCAGCAGCTCGGGGGGCTTCTCTGGAAACACCATATATTTT
TRBV6-2/TRBV6-3,TRBJ2-3,NA,NA,CASSETGDSTDTQYF,TGTGCCAGCAGTGAGACAGGTGATAGCACAGATACGCAGTATTTT
TRBV3-1/TRBV3-2,TRBJ1-1,NA,NA,CASSPRGRVNTEAFF,TGTGCCAGCAGCCCCCGTGGCAGGGTGAACACTGAAGCTTTCTTT
TRBV19,TRBJ1-2,NA,NA,CASSITSGNYGYTF,TGTGCCAGTAGTATAACGTCAGGGAACTATGGCTACACCTTC
TRBV27,TRBJ1-2,NA,NA,CASIRLGAVDGYTF,TGTGCCAGCATTAGGTTGGGGGCTGTGGATGGCTACACCTTC